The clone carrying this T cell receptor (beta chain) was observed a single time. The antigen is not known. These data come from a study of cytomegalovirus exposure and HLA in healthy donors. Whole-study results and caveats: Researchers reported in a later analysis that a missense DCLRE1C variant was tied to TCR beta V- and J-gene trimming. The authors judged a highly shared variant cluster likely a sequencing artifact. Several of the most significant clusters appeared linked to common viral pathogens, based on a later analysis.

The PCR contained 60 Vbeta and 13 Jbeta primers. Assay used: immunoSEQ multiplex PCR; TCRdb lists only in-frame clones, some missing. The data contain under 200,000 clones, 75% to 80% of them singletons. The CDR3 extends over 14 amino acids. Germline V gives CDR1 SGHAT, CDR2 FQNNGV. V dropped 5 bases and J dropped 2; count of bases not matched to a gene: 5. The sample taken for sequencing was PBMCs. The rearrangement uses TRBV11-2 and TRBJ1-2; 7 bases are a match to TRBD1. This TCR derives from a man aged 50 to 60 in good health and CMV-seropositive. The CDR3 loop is CASSRQGLNYGYTF. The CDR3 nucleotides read TGTGCCAGCAGCCGACAGGGTCTCAACTATGGCTACACCTTC.